This TCR beta chain comes out of a study of glioma-infiltrating T cells after dendritic cell vaccination. Study observations and caveats: Few patients contributed both blood and tumor specimens.

Notes on this clone: Its matching antigen is unknown. The junction and the germline gene differ at one end; a read error may be behind it.

The data were produced by immunoSEQ multiplex PCR, yet TCRdb's version contains in-frame clones alone and is incomplete. This sample has some 70,000 clones, with roughly 79% found just once. All glioblastoma patients lacked an isocitrate dehydrogenase mutation. CDR3 size: 11 residues. The germline CDR1 and CDR2 sequences are SGHRS and YFSETQ. The source of this sequence is a human donor with glioblastoma. The chain joins TRBV5-1 to TRBJ1-6, with 8 bases identical to TRBD1. Sequences were derived from blood, sampled before dendritic cell vaccination. CDR3 nucleotide sequence: TGTGCCAGCAGCCGACAGGGGCCCCTCCACTTT. Its protein is CASSRQGPLHF.